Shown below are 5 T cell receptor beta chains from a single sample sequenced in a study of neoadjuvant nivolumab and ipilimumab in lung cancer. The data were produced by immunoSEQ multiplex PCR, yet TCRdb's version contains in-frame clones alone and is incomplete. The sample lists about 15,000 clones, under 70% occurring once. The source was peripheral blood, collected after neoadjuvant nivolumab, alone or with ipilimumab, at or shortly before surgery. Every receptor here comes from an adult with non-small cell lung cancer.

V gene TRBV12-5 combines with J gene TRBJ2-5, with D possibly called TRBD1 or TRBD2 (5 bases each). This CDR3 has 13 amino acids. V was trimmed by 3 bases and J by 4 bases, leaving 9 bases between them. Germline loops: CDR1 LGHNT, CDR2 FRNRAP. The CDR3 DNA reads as TGTGCTAGTGGTTTCCTTGGGGGAGAGACCCAGTACTTC. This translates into CASGFLGGETQYF.

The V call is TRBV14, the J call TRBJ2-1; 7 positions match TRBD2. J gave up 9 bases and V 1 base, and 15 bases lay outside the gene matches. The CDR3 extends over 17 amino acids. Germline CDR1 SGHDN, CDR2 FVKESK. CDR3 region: CASSQGPGRWREIEQFF. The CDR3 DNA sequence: TGTGCCAGCAGCCAAGGACCAGGCCGGTGGCGGGAGATTGAGCAGTTCTTC.

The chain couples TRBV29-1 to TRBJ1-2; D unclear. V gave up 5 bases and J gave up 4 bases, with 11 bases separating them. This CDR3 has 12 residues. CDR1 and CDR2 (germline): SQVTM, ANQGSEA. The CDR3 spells CSVYGVGYGYTF. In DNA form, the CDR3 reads TGCAGCGTTTACGGGGTAGGCTATGGCTACACCTTC. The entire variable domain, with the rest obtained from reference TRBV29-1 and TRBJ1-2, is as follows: SAVISQKPSRDICQRGTSLTIQCQVDSQVTMMFWYRQQPGQSLTLIATANQGSEATYESGFVIDKFPISRPNLTFSTLTVSNMSPEDSSIYLCSVYGVGYGYTFGSGTRLTVV.

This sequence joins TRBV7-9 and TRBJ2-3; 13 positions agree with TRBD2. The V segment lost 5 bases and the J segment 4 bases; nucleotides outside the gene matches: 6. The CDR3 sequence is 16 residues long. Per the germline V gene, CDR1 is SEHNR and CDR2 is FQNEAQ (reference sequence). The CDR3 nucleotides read TGTGCCAGCAGCCTAACTAGCGGGAGGGACTCAGATACGCAGTATTTT. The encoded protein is CASSLTSGRDSDTQYF.

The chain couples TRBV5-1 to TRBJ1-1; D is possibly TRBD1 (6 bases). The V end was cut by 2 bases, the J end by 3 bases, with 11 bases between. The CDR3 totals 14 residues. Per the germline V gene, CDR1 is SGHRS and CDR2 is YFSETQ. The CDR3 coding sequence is TGCGCCAGCAGCTTAGGAGGGGGAGACACTGAAGCTTTCTTT. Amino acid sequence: CASSLGGGDTEAFF.